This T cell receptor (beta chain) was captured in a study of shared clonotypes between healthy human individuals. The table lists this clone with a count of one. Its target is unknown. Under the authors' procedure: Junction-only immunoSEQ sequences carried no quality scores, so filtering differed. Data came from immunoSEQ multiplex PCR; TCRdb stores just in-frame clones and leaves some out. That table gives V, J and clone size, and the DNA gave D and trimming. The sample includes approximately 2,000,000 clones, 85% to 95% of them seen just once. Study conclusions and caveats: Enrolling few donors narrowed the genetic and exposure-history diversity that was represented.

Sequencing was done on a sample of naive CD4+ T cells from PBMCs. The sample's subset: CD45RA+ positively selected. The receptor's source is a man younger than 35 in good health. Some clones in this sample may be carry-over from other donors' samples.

CDR3 loop: CAGLKGLPRLQYF. CDR3 nucleotide sequence: TGTGCCGGACTAAAAGGACTGCCCCGGTTGCAGTATTTT. The chain uses TRBV7-3 and TRBJ2-3, with D possibly matching TRBD2 (6 bases). Trimming removed 11 bases at V and 11 bases at J, with 23 bases between. The CDR3 totals 13 residues. CDR1 is SGHTA and CDR2 is FQGTGA in the germline V gene. Variable domain in full (rest from reference TRBV7-3 and TRBJ2-3): GAGVSQTPSNKVTEKGKYVELRCDPISGHTALYWYRQSLGQGPEFLIYFQGTGAADDSGLPNDRFFAVRPEGSVSTLKIQRTERGDSAVYLCAGLKGLPRLQYFGPGTRLTVL.